This T cell receptor beta chain is from a study of tumor-infiltrating lymphocytes in primary liver carcinoma. General observations from the study: Significantly greater top-250-clone fractions characterized tumors relative to blood (p = 0.039). Just about 7.5-24% of leading clones were found in every one of five regions.

Of note for this clonotype: Its antigen is unknown. Its ends do not fully match the called genes, so a read error is possible.

Priming with a constant-region primer yielded TCR beta cDNA from about 510 ng total RNA. It was through three nested multiplex PCR rounds of slightly modified ARM-PCR that TCR beta libraries arose. TCRdb re-called the multiplex PCR reads with MiXCR, one entry per CDR3 protein. The sample comprises roughly 57,000 distinct CDR3 sequences, around 64% of which are singletons, and around 50% rests with the top ten. Between roughly 18 and 30 mg of unsorted bulk tissue served as the source from which RNA and DNA were co-extracted. The sequence was obtained from a man aged 35 to 55 with primary liver carcinoma and hepatitis B virus infection. The sequencing sample was made of liver tumor tissue from sampling region 2. Sample subset: tumor region T2, inferior pole.

The CDR3 here is CTSSEVRQGTQYF. CDR3 DNA sequence: TGTACCAGCAGTGAAGTTAGACAAGGTACGCAGTATTTT. The chain has TRBV6-1 and TRBJ2-3; D ambiguous. Looked up from germline, CDR1 is MNHNS and CDR2 is SASEGT. The CDR3 is 13 residues long.